A single sample is the source of the 24 T cell receptor beta chains below, sequenced in a study of blood T cell repertoires in COVID-19. TCRdb keeps only in-frame clones here, not all; method: immunoSEQ multiplex PCR. This sample carries 200,000 to 300,000 clones, around 88% of them seen once, and the ten largest clones take approximately 2%. Material for sequencing was PBMCs or T cells enriched from blood (not recorded which). These receptors were obtained from a woman aged 45-65 years who had recovered from COVID-19.

The chain carries TRBV5-1 and TRBJ2-1, with 14 bases aligning to TRBD2. Germline V gene sequence: CDR1 SGHRS, CDR2 YFSETQ. This CDR3 region has 17 residues. With 3 bases clipped from V and 2 bases from J, the junction kept 4 bases outside the gene matches. The CDR3 reads CASSYGLAGGPYNEQFF. CDR3 DNA: TGCGCCAGCAGCTATGGACTAGCGGGGGGACCCTACAATGAGCAGTTCTTC.

The chain employs TRBV3-1 (or the pseudogene TRBV3-2) and TRBJ1-2, with 11 bases fitting TRBD1. The CDR3 sequence is 15 residues long. Germline V gene lookup returns CDR1 LGHDT and CDR2 YNNKEL (reference sequence). V lost 9 bases, J lost 8 bases, and 14 bases stayed unmatched. CDR3 DNA: TGTGCCAGGGACAGGGGGCCGGGAAATGTGTTCGGCTACACCTTC. Translated: CARDRGPGNVFGYTF.

The sample holds a few counts of this clone. The chain employs TRBV4-2 and TRBJ2-1; tentative D call: TRBD1 (5 bases). Germline CDR1 and CDR2: LGHNA and YNFKEQ. The CDR3 is 19 residues long. Trimming stripped 4 bases from V and 0 bases from J, with 22 bases between. CDR3 nucleotide sequence: TGTGCCAGCAGCCGAGACAGCCGAGCCGTCCGGAGCTCCTACAATGAGCAGTTCTTC. Protein sequence: CASSRDSRAVRSSYNEQFF.

This chain links TRBV11-2 with TRBJ2-5, with 8 bases aligning to TRBD1. V lost 5 bases and J lost 7; bases outside the gene matches: 12. Germline CDR1 reads SGHAT; CDR2 reads FQNNGV. The CDR3 contains 15 residues. The CDR3 loop is CASSPSGQGQRTQYF. In DNA, the CDR3 is TGTGCCAGCAGCCCCTCCGGACAGGGTCAGCGGACCCAGTACTTC.

The rearrangement joins TRBV18 to TRBJ2-3; TRBD1 might be the D (6 bases). Germline CDR1 reads KGHSH; CDR2 reads LQKENI. CDR3 size: 15 residues. Trimming stripped 5 bases from V and 0 bases from J, with 12 bases between. The DNA of the CDR3 is TGTGCCAGCTCAGACCGACAGGCTAGCACAGATACGCAGTATTTT. Protein product: CASSDRQASTDTQYF.

The genes are TRBV28 and TRBJ2-5; 7 nucleotides align to TRBD2. Germline-derived CDR1 and CDR2 are MDHEN and SYDVKM. V gave up 5 bases and J gave up 5 bases; unmatched junction bases: 14. The CDR3 contains 16 residues. CDR3 residues: CASSPQLTSPVETQYF. The CDR3 region has the DNA TGTGCCAGCAGTCCCCAGCTGACTAGCCCGGTGGAGACCCAGTACTTC.

In DNA form, the CDR3 reads TGTGCTAGTGCTCCCCAGGCTAACTATGGCTACACCTTC. Translated, it gives CASAPQANYGYTF. V usage is TRBV12-5 and J usage is TRBJ1-2; D unresolved. The CDR3 is made up of 13 amino acids. Germline CDR1 reads LGHNT; CDR2 reads FRNRAP. V gave up 7 bases and J gave up 0 bases, with 9 bases separating them.

This chain connects TRBV7-5 to TRBJ2-3; TRBD2, the D gene given by the table, was not confirmed from the DNA. TRBV7-5 is listed as a pseudogene. The CDR3 spans 18 residues. The CDR3 bases are TGTGCCAGAAGCCGGGGACTAGCGGGGGATTATTACACAGATACGCAGTATTTT. Its protein product is CARSRGLAGDYYTDTQYF.

The rearrangement joins TRBV19 to TRBJ1-1, with D possibly TRBD1 on 6 matching bases. V was cut by 3 bases and J by 2 bases, with 19 bases left in between. From germline, CDR1 is LNHDA and CDR2 SQIVND (reference sequence). The CDR3 runs to 17 residues. The CDR3 protein is CASSIKGVAGLNTEAFF. The DNA of the CDR3 is TGTGCCAGTAGTATCAAGGGGGTAGCAGGGCTAAACACTGAAGCTTTCTTT.

V and J are TRBV3-1 (or the pseudogene TRBV3-2) and TRBJ2-1, with 9 nucleotides matching TRBD1. The CDR3 totals 17 residues. J was trimmed by 7 bases and V by 1 base; bases with no gene match: 11. Germline assignment: CDR1 LGHDT and CDR2 YNNKEL (reference sequence). The CDR3 bases are TGTGCCAGCAGCCAAGGAGCACGGACAGGGGTGGTGAATGAGCAGTTCTTC. Translating it yields CASSQGARTGVVNEQFF.

This clone was seen a single time. The chain joins TRBV11-2 to TRBJ2-5; D is unclear. The V end was cut by 5 bases, the J end by 5 bases, with 21 bases between. This CDR3 spans 16 amino acids. Looked up from germline, CDR1 is SGHAT and CDR2 is FQNNGV. CDR3 sequence (DNA): TGTGCCAGCAGCGCGAGACACATATCCGCTGTGGAGACCCAGTACTTC. This codes for CASSARHISAVETQYF. Full variable domain (remainder filled in from reference TRBV11-2 and TRBJ2-5): EAGVAQSPRYKIIEKRQSVAFWCNPISGHATLYWYQQILGQGPKLLIQFQNNGVVDDSQLPKDRFSAERLKGVDSTLKIQPAKLEDSAVYLCASSARHISAVETQYFGPGTRLLVL.

The V gene is TRBV4-2, the J gene TRBJ1-3, with unresolved D. V was trimmed by 4 bases and J by 1 base, leaving 14 bases between them. Germline V gene sequence: CDR1 LGHNA, CDR2 YNFKEQ. CDR3 size: 16 residues. The CDR3 protein is CASSLGSVGSGNTIYF. The CDR3 coding sequence is TGTGCCAGCAGCCTGGGGAGCGTGGGTTCTGGAAACACCATATATTTT.

J is TRBJ2-3 and V is TRBV27, with TRBD2 matching over 15 bases. The CDR3 length is 18 residues. V trimming: 2 bases; J trimming: 4 bases; junction bases outside the gene matches: 7. CDR1 is MNHEY and CDR2 is SMNVEV in the germline V gene (reference sequence). The CDR3 reads CASSLRGLAGGNPDTQYF. CDR3 sequence (DNA): TGTGCCAGCAGTTTAAGAGGACTAGCGGGGGGGAACCCAGATACGCAGTATTTT.

The rearrangement joins TRBV7-9 to TRBJ1-3, with 9 bases fitting TRBD1. Trimming cost V 2 bases and J 0 bases; bases outside gene matches: 2. The CDR3 has 16 residues. The germline V gene encodes CDR1 SEHNR and CDR2 FQNEAQ (reference sequence). DNA of the CDR3: TGTGCCAGCAGCTTATGGACAGGGGACTCTGGAAACACCATATATTTT. It encodes CASSLWTGDSGNTIYF.

The rearrangement joins TRBV29-1 to TRBJ1-2; 7 bases map to TRBD1. The germline V gene encodes CDR1 SQVTM and CDR2 ANQGSEA. CDR3 size: 17 residues. Unmatched junction bases numbered 22, after V lost 5 bases and J lost 7 bases. The CDR3 loop reads CSVYPLTGVPGMSGYTF. CDR3 bases: TGCAGCGTTTACCCCCTCACAGGGGTCCCGGGAATGTCTGGCTACACCTTC.

The chain joins TRBV6-2 or TRBV6-3 to TRBJ1-1, with D uncertain. The ends were cut back, 2 bases at V and 11 bases at J, with 15 bases in the middle. From germline, CDR1 is MNHEY and CDR2 SVGEGT. The CDR3 has 13 amino acids. The CDR3 region has the DNA TGTGCCAGCAGTTACGGGAGAGGGTTGAAGGCTTTCTTT. Protein sequence: CASSYGRGLKAFF.

This clone was counted a single time. V is TRBV5-5 and J is TRBJ1-5; no clear D gene. The CDR3 has 13 residues. V lost 2 bases to trimming and J lost 4 bases, with 7 bases between them. The V gene's germline CDR1 is SGHKS and CDR2 YYEKEE (reference sequence). CDR3 protein: CASSFDSNQPQHF. Written as DNA, the CDR3 is TGTGCCAGCAGCTTCGACTCTAATCAGCCCCAGCATTTT. Combining the CDR3 with reference TRBV5-5 and TRBJ1-5 gives the whole variable domain DAGVTQSPTHLIKTRGQQVTLRCSPISGHKSVSWYQQVLGQGPQFIFQYYEKEERGRGNFPDRFSARQFPNYSSELNVNALLLGDSALYLCASSFDSNQPQHFGDGTRLSIL.

This clone came up a few times. The chain employs TRBV16 and TRBJ1-4; D perhaps matches TRBD1 (6 bases). Germline V gene sequence: CDR1 KGHSY, CDR2 FQNENV. V shed 1 base and J shed 7 bases, with 16 bases lying between them. The CDR3 loop spans 16 amino acids. In nucleotides, the CDR3 is TGTGCCAGCAGCCAATGGCGAACAGGGAGTCGTGAAAAACTGTTTTTT. Amino acids: CASSQWRTGSREKLFF. Full variable domain (missing parts from reference TRBV16 and TRBJ1-4): GEEVAQTPKHLVRGEGQKAKLYCAPIKGHSYVFWYQQVLKNEFKFLISFQNENVFDETGMPKERFSAKCLPNSPCSLEIQATKLEDSAVYFCASSQWRTGSREKLFFGSGTQLSVL.

The chain joins TRBV4-3 to TRBJ2-5; 11 bases line up with TRBD2. The junction had 4 bases not matched to a gene; V was cut back by 0 bases and J by 7 bases. CDR3 length: 15 amino acids. Looked up from germline, CDR1 is LGHNA and CDR2 is YSLEER. This CDR3 is CASSQDPGLAGTQYF. CDR3 in DNA: TGCGCCAGCAGCCAAGATCCAGGACTAGCGGGGACCCAGTACTTC.

This chain links TRBV9 with TRBJ2-7; no clear D. V was clipped by 0 bases and J by 3 bases, with 7 bases between them. The germline gives CDR1 SGDLS, CDR2 YYNGEE. CDR3 length: 13 amino acids. DNA of the CDR3: TGTGCCAGCAGCGTAGAGCCCGACTACGAGCAGTACTTC. Its translation is CASSVEPDYEQYF.

This clone was detected only a few times. The chain couples TRBV9 to TRBJ2-3; 7 nucleotides agree with TRBD2. Looked up from germline, CDR1 is SGDLS and CDR2 is YYNGEE. The CDR3 totals 15 residues. Unmatched junction bases numbered 7, after V lost 2 bases and J lost 4 bases. CDR3 nucleotides: TGTGCCAGCAGCGTTCAGGCGGGAGTGGCAGATACGCAGTATTTT. Its translation: CASSVQAGVADTQYF.

J is TRBJ1-3 and V is TRBV11-3; D is uncertain. Per the germline V gene, CDR1 is SGHNT and CDR2 is YENEEA. V was trimmed by 3 bases and J by 4 bases, leaving 7 bases between them. The CDR3 covers 13 residues. As DNA, the CDR3 is TGTGCCAGCAGCTTCGGACTCGGAAACACCATATATTTT. Its protein product is CASSFGLGNTIYF.

The chain has TRBV7-6 and TRBJ1-2; tentative D call: TRBD1 (5 bases). CDR1 is SGHVS and CDR2 is FNYEAQ in the germline V gene. CDR3 length: 14 residues. Between the trimmed V and J ends, which lost 1 base and 5 bases, there was a span of 11 bases. The CDR3 here is CASSLDQGGYGYTF. DNA of the CDR3: TGTGCCAGCAGCTTAGATCAGGGAGGGTATGGCTACACCTTC.

The chain uses TRBV6-5 and TRBJ2-3; D is unresolved. V dropped 5 bases and J dropped 2 bases, with 8 bases sitting between them. Per the germline V gene, CDR1 is MNHEY and CDR2 is SVGAGI. This CDR3 contains 13 residues. CDR3 sequence reads: CASSQMPTDTQYF. In DNA, the CDR3 is TGTGCCAGCAGTCAGATGCCCACAGATACGCAGTATTTT.